This passage covers 14 T cell receptor beta chains from one sample sequenced in a study of CD8+CD57+ T cells in acquired aplastic anemia. Genomic DNA templated the TCR beta VDJ and CDR3 profiling. TCRdb passed the reads through MiXCR, listing each CDR3 protein once. The sample holds 350,000 to 450,000 distinct CDR3 sequences, about 70% seen once. Sequenced input: sorted CD4+, CD8+, or CD8+CD57+ T cells (not recorded which) from PBMCs. Source of these receptors: a human donor in good health, serving as a control.

The V call is TRBV7-4, the J call TRBJ2-7, with D maybe TRBD2 (6 bases). Germline values: CDR1 SGHVT, CDR2 SQSDAQ. This CDR3 contains 15 residues. V was trimmed by 1 base and J by 7 bases, leaving 17 bases between them. This CDR3 reads CASSLGGVEANEQYF. Written as DNA, the CDR3 is TGTGCCAGCAGCTTAGGGGGGGTGGAGGCCAATGAGCAGTACTTC.

This clonotype was recorded at least ten times. Written as DNA, the CDR3 is TGTGCCAGTAGTTCTGGCCGCCGCCCGAACACCGGGGAGCTGTTTTTT. This encodes CASSSGRRPNTGELFF. The V and J genes are TRBV19 and TRBJ2-2; no firm D call. The ends were cut back, 5 bases at V and 0 bases at J, with 13 bases in the middle. Per germline, CDR1 LNHDA and CDR2 SQIVND (reference sequence). This CDR3 has 16 amino acids.

Notes on this clonotype: The junction departs from germline at one end; a sequencing error may be responsible. CDR3: CASSQGDRRNIEAFF. For the CDR3, the DNA is TGTGCCAGCAGCCAAGGGGACAGACGGAACATTGAAGCTTTCTTT. The J gene is TRBJ1-1, the V gene TRBV4-2, with 7 nucleotides matching TRBD1. CDR1 is LGHNA and CDR2 is YNFKEQ in the germline V gene. This CDR3 contains 15 residues.

V is TRBV30 and J is TRBJ2-7, with 7 bases matching TRBD1. V was clipped by 4 bases and J by 6 bases; unmatched bases: 3. Germline assignment: CDR1 GTSNPN and CDR2 SVGIG (reference sequence). The CDR3 is 11 residues long. CDR3 sequence (DNA): TGTGCCTGGATTCAGGGGGTCGAGCAGTACTTC. Protein: CAWIQGVEQYF.

As concerns this clonotype: This may stem from a read error, because a much larger clone lies one nucleotide away. The rearrangement joins TRBV12-3 or TRBV12-4 to TRBJ1-5, with 8 bases lining up with TRBD1. The CDR3 length is 15 residues. For the CDR3, the DNA is TGTGCCAGCAGCCCCTTGACAGGGGTCAATCGGCCCCAGCATTTT. Translated: CASSPLTGVNRPQHF.

Concerning this clonotype itself: The final CDR3 position lacks the conserved phenylalanine or tryptophan, pointing to a likely read error. No DNA is shown, since the ends of the CDR3 on it are uncertain; the CDR3 is the one TCRdb lists. The chain couples TRBV9 to TRBJ1-2. The V gene's germline CDR1 is SGDLS and CDR2 YYNGEE. The CDR3 region is 13 residues in length, termini included. The CDR3 reads CASTPRDGGGETL.

In this sample, this clonotype turned up many times. This sequence joins TRBV9 and TRBJ2-3; 10 nucleotides match TRBD2. V lost 0 bases, J lost 7 bases, and 8 bases stayed unmatched. Per the germline V gene, CDR1 is SGDLS and CDR2 is YYNGEE. The CDR3 spans 16 residues. CDR3 nucleotide sequence: TGTGCCAGCAGCGTAGGGGAGCGGGGGGGATTATATACGCAGTATTTT. This encodes CASSVGERGGLYTQYF.

The rearrangement joins TRBV20-1 to TRBJ1-1, with a weak D call TRBD1 (5 bases). Between the trimmed V and J ends, which lost 1 base and 7 bases, there was a span of 13 bases. This CDR3 comprises 13 residues. Germline values: CDR1 DFQATT, CDR2 SNEGSKA (reference sequence). This CDR3 is CSARAASGGEAFF. CDR3 in DNA: TGCAGTGCTAGAGCCGCTAGCGGGGGTGAAGCTTTCTTT.

This clonotype appeared a few times. The chain recombines TRBV4-1 with TRBJ1-3; TRBD1 agrees at 7 bases. The CDR3 totals 17 residues. Per the germline V gene, CDR1 is MGHRA and CDR2 is YSYEKL. With 5 bases clipped from V and 0 bases from J, the junction kept 10 bases outside the gene matches. The CDR3 bases are TGCGCCAGCAGCTTGCGGGACAGTTTTTTCTCTGGAAACACCATATATTTT. Translation gives CASSLRDSFFSGNTIYF.

With respect to this clonotype: The germline gene is not matched at one end of the junction; a read error may be the cause. The chain is built from TRBV10-3 and TRBJ1-1; D not certain. The CDR3 length is 12 residues. The germline V gene encodes CDR1 ENHRY and CDR2 SYGVKD. The CDR3 protein is CAISSSSVAGYF. CDR3 bases: TGTGCCATCAGTTCGTCTAGTGTGGCAGGTTACTTT.

V gene TRBV11-2 combines with J gene TRBJ1-2; no reliable D call. Germline CDR1 is SGHAT and CDR2 is FQNNGV. Trimming removed 5 bases at V and 10 bases at J, with 14 bases between. The CDR3 loop spans 12 amino acids. CDR3 coding DNA: TGTGCCAGCAGCGCCCAGACATCTCACTACACCTTC. It translates to CASSAQTSHYTF. Looking up the rest from reference TRBV11-2 and TRBJ1-2 gives the full variable domain: EAGVAQSPRYKIIEKRQSVAFWCNPISGHATLYWYQQILGQGPKLLIQFQNNGVVDDSQLPKDRFSAERLKGVDSTLKIQPAKLEDSAVYLCASSAQTSHYTFGSGTRLTVV.

The J gene is TRBJ2-2, the V gene TRBV7-2, with TRBD1 as a possible D gene (5 bases). The length of the CDR3 is 16 residues. Germline loops: CDR1 SGHTA, CDR2 FQGNSA. Trimming stripped 5 bases from V and 12 bases from J, with 25 bases between. The CDR3: CASSRVAQGSQEKLFF. DNA for the CDR3: TGTGCCAGCAGCCGTGTGGCCCAGGGAAGCCAAGAGAAGCTGTTTTTT. Using reference TRBV7-2 and TRBJ2-2 for the parts outside the CDR3, the full variable domain is GAGVSQSPSNKVTEKGKDVELRCDPISGHTALYWYRQSLGQGLEFLIYFQGNSAPDKSGLPSDRFSAERTGGSVSTLTIQRTQQEDSAVYLCASSRVAQGSQEKLFFGEGSRLTVL.

The chain employs TRBV15 and TRBJ2-7; D is possibly TRBD1 (5 bases). CDR1 and CDR2 (germline): LNHNV, YYDKDF (reference sequence). V was trimmed by 4 bases and J by 0 bases, leaving 10 bases between them. This CDR3 has 14 residues. This CDR3 is CATSTSRVSYEQYF. Here the CDR3 DNA reads TGTGCCACCAGCACATCCAGGGTCTCCTACGAGCAGTACTTC.

J is TRBJ2-3 and V is TRBV6-4; a weak D match, TRBD1 (5 bases). Germline V gene data show CDR1 as MRHNA and CDR2 as SNTAGT. The germline V and J ends were trimmed by 5 bases and 8 bases, with 17 bases remaining between them. The CDR3 is 14 amino acids. The CDR3 here is CASSRERGWVTQYF. As DNA, the CDR3 is TGTGCCAGCAGTAGAGAAAGGGGATGGGTTACGCAGTATTTT.